This T cell receptor beta chain derives from a study of blood T cells in healthy people across ages. The CDR3 contains 14 residues. V was trimmed by 5 bases and J by 13 bases, leaving 18 bases between them. Germline-derived CDR1 and CDR2 are SEHNR and FQNEAQ (reference sequence). Then a second PCR, running about 6 to 12 cycles, was carried out with a sample-barcoded 5' primer and a J-beta primer mix. TCRdb passed the 5' RACE reads through MiXCR, listing each CDR3 protein once. The table has hundreds of thousands of distinct CDR3 sequences, around 42% seen once. The J gene is TRBJ1-6, the V gene TRBV7-9; possible D gene TRBD1, 5 bases. The clonotype was recovered from a man in his fifties or sixties in good health. Sequencing was carried out using blood. The CDR3 region has the DNA TGTGCCAGCAGCGTCTCAGGTGGGGGTTCGCCCCTCCACTTT. Translated, it gives CASSVSGGGSPLHF.